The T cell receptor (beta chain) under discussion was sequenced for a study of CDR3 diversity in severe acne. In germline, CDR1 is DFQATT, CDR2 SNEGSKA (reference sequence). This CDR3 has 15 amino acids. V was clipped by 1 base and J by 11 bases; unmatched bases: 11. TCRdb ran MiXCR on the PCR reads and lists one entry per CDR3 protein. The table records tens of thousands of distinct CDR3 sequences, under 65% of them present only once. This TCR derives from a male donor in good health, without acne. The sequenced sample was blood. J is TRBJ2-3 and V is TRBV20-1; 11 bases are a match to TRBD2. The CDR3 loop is CSARVTSGSLSEQYF. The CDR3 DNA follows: TGCAGTGCTAGAGTCACTAGCGGGAGTCTCAGTGAGCAGTATTTT.